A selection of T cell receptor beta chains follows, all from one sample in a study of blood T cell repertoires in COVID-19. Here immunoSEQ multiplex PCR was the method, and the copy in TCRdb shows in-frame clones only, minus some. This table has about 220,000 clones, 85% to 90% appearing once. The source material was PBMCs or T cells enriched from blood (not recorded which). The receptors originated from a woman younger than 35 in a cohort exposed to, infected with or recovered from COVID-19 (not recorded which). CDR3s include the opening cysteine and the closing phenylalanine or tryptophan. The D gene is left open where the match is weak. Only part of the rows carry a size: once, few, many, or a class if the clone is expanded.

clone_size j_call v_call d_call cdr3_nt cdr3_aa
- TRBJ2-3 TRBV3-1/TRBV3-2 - TGTGCCAGCAGCCAGGGGGTACAGGGTGCTACAGATACGCAGTATTTT CASSQGVQGATDTQYF
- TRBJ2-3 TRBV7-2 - TGTGCCAGCAGCTTGAGACAATCCACAGATACGCAGTATTTT CASSLRQSTDTQYF
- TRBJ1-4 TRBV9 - TGTGCCAGCAGCGTAGGAGGACTGGGGAATGAAAAACTGTTTTTT CASSVGGLGNEKLFF
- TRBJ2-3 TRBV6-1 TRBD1 TGTGCCAGCAGTGAGGGGACAGGGCCCGATACGCAGTATTTT CASSEGTGPDTQYF
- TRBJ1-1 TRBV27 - TGTGCCAGCAGTGTCGGACAGTCGAACACTGAAGCTTTCTTT CASSVGQSNTEAFF
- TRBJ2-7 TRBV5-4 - TGTGCCAGCAGCCCGGTTTCGGGAGCCTCCTACGAGCAGTACTTC CASSPVSGASYEQYF
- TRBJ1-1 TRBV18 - TGTGCCAGCTCACCATCCAAGGGGGGGGTGAACACTGAAGCTTTCTTT CASSPSKGGVNTEAFF
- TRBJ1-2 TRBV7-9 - TGTGCCAGCAGTCCCCCAACGACCGGGTATGATGGCTACACCTTC CASSPPTTGYDGYTF
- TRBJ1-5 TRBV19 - TGTGCCAGTAGTATCAACGACAGGTCCAATCAGCCCCAGCATTTT CASSINDRSNQPQHF
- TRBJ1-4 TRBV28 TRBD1 TGTGCCAGCGGGGCCCTCGGGACAGATAATGAAAAACTGTTTTTT CASGALGTDNEKLFF
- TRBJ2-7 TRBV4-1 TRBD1 TGCGCCAGCAGCCATCCCCGCGGTACAGGGGGATCCTACGAGCAGTACTTC CASSHPRGTGGSYEQYF
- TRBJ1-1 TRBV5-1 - TGCGCCAGCAGCGCCAGGGGGAACACTGAAGCTTTCTTT CASSARGNTEAFF
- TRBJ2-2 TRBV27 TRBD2 TGTGCCAGCACCACGGGGGTGCGGGGGAGCAACGGGGAGCTGTTTTTT CASTTGVRGSNGELFF
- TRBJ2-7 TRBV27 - TGTGCCAGCGGAGTCCAATCGGGACTCTTCGGCGAGCAGTACTTC CASGVQSGLFGEQYF
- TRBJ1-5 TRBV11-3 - TGTGCCACCATCGTCAGGGGATTTTGTAACAATCAGCCCCAGCATTTT CATIVRGFCNNQPQHF
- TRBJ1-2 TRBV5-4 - TGTGCCAGCAGCTCCCCCGGAGGAAAGGACTATGGCTACACCTTC CASSSPGGKDYGYTF
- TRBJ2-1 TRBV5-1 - TGCGCCAGCAGCCCTCTGGCGGGGCCGGCCTACAATGAGCAGTTCTTC CASSPLAGPAYNEQFF
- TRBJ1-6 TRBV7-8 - TGTGCCAGCAGCATAAATCGGGTCGATAATTCACCCCTCCACTTT CASSINRVDNSPLHF
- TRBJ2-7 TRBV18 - TGTGCCAGCTCACCTCGATCAGGGGCGGACTACGAGCAGTACTTC CASSPRSGADYEQYF
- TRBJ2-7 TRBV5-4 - TGTGCCAGCAGCTTTGCCGGGACACCTAATTACGAGCAGTACTTC CASSFAGTPNYEQYF
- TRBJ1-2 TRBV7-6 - TGTGCCAGCAGCTTTTTGGGCGACTATGGCTACACCTTC CASSFLGDYGYTF
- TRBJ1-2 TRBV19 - TGTGCCAGTAGTATTAAAGCAGGCAACTATGGCTACACCTTC CASSIKAGNYGYTF
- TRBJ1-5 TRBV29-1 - TGCAGCGCTCGATCGGTGAATCAGCCCCAGCATTTT CSARSVNQPQHF
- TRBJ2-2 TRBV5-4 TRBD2 TGTGCCAGCAGCTTGCTCAGCGGGACGAACACCGGGGAGCTGTTTTTT CASSLLSGTNTGELFF
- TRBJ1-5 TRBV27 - TGTGCCAGCAAGGAGACAGCATATAGCAATCAGCCCCAGCATTTT CASKETAYSNQPQHF
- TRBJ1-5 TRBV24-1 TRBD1 TGTGCCACCAGTGATGCCCGGGACAGGGGGCGCGGGGCGAATCAGCCCCAGCATTTT CATSDARDRGRGANQPQHF
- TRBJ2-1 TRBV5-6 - TGTGCCAGCAGCCAAATGGACAGTGCCTTTGAGCAGTTCTTC CASSQMDSAFEQFF
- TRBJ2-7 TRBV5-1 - TGCGCCAGCAGCTTCGAACGGGGTTACGAGCAGTACTTC CASSFERGYEQYF
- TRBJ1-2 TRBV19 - TGTGCCAGTAGTGTCCGGACAGCCTTAGATGGCTACACCTTC CASSVRTALDGYTF
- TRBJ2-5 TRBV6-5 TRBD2 TGTGCCAGCAGCTGGGGAGCGGGGGGATCGGAGACCCAGTACTTC CASSWGAGGSETQYF
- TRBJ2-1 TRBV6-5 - TGTGCCAGCAGTTACGTGAGGTACTTGCAGTTCTTC CASSYVRYLQFF
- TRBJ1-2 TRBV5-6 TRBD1 TGTGCCAGCAGCCTAAGGACAGGGGGTAACTATGGCTACACCTTC CASSLRTGGNYGYTF
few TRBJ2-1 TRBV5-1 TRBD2 TGCGCCAGCAGCTTCGGACTAGCGGACTACAATGAGCAGTTCTTC CASSFGLADYNEQFF
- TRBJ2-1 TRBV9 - TGTGCCAGCAGCGCCCCTGCGGCGGGATCCTACAATGAGCAGTTCTTC CASSAPAAGSYNEQFF
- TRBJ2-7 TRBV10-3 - TGTGCCATCAAGCGGACGCCCAAGGACGAGCAGTACTTC CAIKRTPKDEQYF
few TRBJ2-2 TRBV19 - TGTGCCAGTAGATTCAGGGACGGGGAGCTGTTTTTT CASRFRDGELFF
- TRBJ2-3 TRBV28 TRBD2 TGTGCCAGCTCCTCTTTCGGGGGGGCGCGAGGCACAGATACGCAGTATTTT CASSSFGGARGTDTQYF
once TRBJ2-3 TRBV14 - TGTGCCAGCAGCCACCGAGGCGGGCGGAGCACAGATACGCAGTATTTT CASSHRGGRSTDTQYF
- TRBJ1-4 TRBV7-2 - TGTGCCAGCAGCTTAGAACGGGACTCCCTTGCAACTAATGAAAAACTGTTTTTT CASSLERDSLATNEKLFF
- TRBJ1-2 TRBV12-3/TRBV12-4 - TGTGCCAGCAGTTCCAACAGGTTTGGCTACACCTTC CASSSNRFGYTF
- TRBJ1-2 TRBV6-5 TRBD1 TGTGCCAGCAGTACATTACGGACAGGGGGCTATGGCTACACCTTC CASSTLRTGGYGYTF
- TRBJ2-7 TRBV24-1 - TGTGCCACCAGTGCCACAGGGAGCTCCTACGAGCAGTACTTC CATSATGSSYEQYF
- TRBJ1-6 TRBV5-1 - TGCGCCAGCAGCTTGGAGGGAGAATCACCCCTCCACTTT CASSLEGESPLHF
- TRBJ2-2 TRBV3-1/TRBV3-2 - TGTGCCAGCAGCCTTACTAGCTCCGGGGAGCTGTTTTTT CASSLTSSGELFF
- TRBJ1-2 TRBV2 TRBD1 TGTGCCAGCAGGGGGGACAGGGGGAGCTATGGCTACACCTTC CASRGDRGSYGYTF
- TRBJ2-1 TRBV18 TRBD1 TGTGCCAGCTCCCCCGGACAGGGGATCCTCAATGAGCAGTTCTTC CASSPGQGILNEQFF
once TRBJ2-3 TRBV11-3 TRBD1 TGTGCCAGCAGCTCCCTTCCTGACAGGGCAGACACAGATACGCAGTATTTT CASSSLPDRADTDTQYF
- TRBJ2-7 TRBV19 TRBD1 TGTGCCAGTAGTATAGAGCTTGTCAGTACAGGGGACGAGCAGTACTTC CASSIELVSTGDEQYF
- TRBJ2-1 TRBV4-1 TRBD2 TGCGCCAGCAGCCAAGGGCGGGGGGGCCGGTCTTACAATGAGCAGTTCTTC CASSQGRGGRSYNEQFF
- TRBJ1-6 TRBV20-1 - TGCAGTGCTAGTGTCGCGGGCTCCTATAATTCACCCCTCCACTTT CSASVAGSYNSPLHF
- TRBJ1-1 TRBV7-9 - TGTGCCAGCAGCTTAGCGTGGGGAGGCAGGCAAGGGAACACTGAAGCTTTCTTT CASSLAWGGRQGNTEAFF
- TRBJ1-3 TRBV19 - TGTGCCAGTATTCCCCCGGAGTACTCTGGAAACACCATATATTTT CASIPPEYSGNTIYF
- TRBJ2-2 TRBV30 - TGTGCCTGGAGTATAACTAGGCCCGGCGGGGAGCTGTTTTTT CAWSITRPGGELFF
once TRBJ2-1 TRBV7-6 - TGTGCCAGCAGCTCTCGGCCTTTGGCAGGGAATGAGCAGTTCTTC CASSSRPLAGNEQFF
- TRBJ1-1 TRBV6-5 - TGTGCCAGCAGTTACGGGCGTTACACTGAAGCTTTCTTT CASSYGRYTEAFF
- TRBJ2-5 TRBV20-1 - TGCAGTGGCGAGGCGCAAGAGACCCAGTACTTC CSGEAQETQYF
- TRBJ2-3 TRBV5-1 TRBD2 TGCGCCAGCAGCTTGGTACCTAGCGGGGTTGTGTTCGATACGCAGTATTTT CASSLVPSGVVFDTQYF
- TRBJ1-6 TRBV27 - TGTGCCAGCAGTTCTGAAGGGAGCTCCTATAATTCACCCCTCCACTTT CASSSEGSSYNSPLHF
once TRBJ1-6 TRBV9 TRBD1 TGTGCCAGCAGCGGCTCGACAGGGGGCTCACCCACCAGCTCCTATAATTCACCCCTCCACTTT CASSGSTGGSPTSSYNSPLHF
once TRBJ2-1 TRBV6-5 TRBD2 TGTGCCAGCATTGGACTAGCGGATTTCAATGAGCAGTTCTTC CASIGLADFNEQFF